This T cell receptor (beta chain) emerged from a study of blood T cell repertoires in COVID-19. Authors' data handling: Amplification of reference gene primers provided the estimated nucleated cell counts. Measured with immunoSEQ multiplex PCR; TCRdb has only the in-frame clones, and not every one. The V and J calls and the clone size are those of that table, but D and trimming were determined from the DNA. The sample has around 300,000 clones; around 88% are singletons. Per the germline V gene, CDR1 is SGHDT and CDR2 is YYEEEE. V lost 0 bases, J lost 5 bases, and 8 bases lay in between. The CDR3 sequence is 13 residues long.

The sequence was collected from a woman in her 30s who had recovered from COVID-19. The chain links TRBV5-6 to TRBJ1-1; no firm D call. The sequencing sample was made of peripheral blood. CDR3 residues: CASSLGAGTEAFF. The CDR3 DNA reads as TGTGCCAGCAGCTTGGGGGCCGGAACTGAAGCTTTCTTT. Full variable domain (missing parts from reference TRBV5-6 and TRBJ1-1): DAGVTQSPTHLIKTRGQQVTLRCSPKSGHDTVSWYQQALGQGPQFIFQYYEEEERQRGNFPDRFSGHQFPNYSSELNVNALLLGDSALYLCASSLGAGTEAFFGQGTRLTVV.